The 11 T cell receptor beta chains below come from one sample, sequenced in a study of human T cells and chemical hapten exposure. TCRdb reprocessed the RACE reads via MiXCR and lists one record per CDR3 protein. Of 100,000 or so distinct CDR3 sequences in the sample, over 9.5% were seen once. Stated time point: patch test 1, 2 weeks after DPC sensitization. Treatment noted: therapeutic diphenylcyclopropenone sensitization with weekly scalp DPC. Here the sequenced sample was whole blood, taken in connection with sensitization to the hapten diphenylcyclopropenone (DPC). The receptors stem from a middle-aged man with alopecia areata. Some clones in this sample may be carry-over from other donors' samples.

The V and J genes are TRBV5-4 and TRBJ1-1; TRBD1 might be the D (5 bases). The germline gives CDR1 SGHNT, CDR2 YYREEE (reference sequence). Trimming took off 4 bases at V and 4 bases at J, with 17 bases between the two ends. The CDR3 length is 15 residues. The CDR3 loop is CASSPQGRTATEAFF. CDR3 in DNA: TGTGCCAGCAGCCCCCAGGGAAGGACGGCCACTGAAGCTTTCTTT.

This rearrangement joins TRBV19 to TRBJ1-2; D is undetermined. V was pared by 4 bases and J by 7 bases, with 19 bases between. The CDR3 is made up of 15 amino acids. The germline V gene encodes CDR1 LNHDA and CDR2 SQIVND (reference sequence). CDR3 sequence reads: CASSNQAFTGSGYTF. The CDR3 DNA reads as TGTGCCAGTAGTAACCAGGCCTTCACGGGGAGTGGCTACACCTTC.

As for this clonotype: No conserved phenylalanine or tryptophan is present at the end of the CDR3, so a read error is the likely explanation. The limits of the CDR3 on the DNA are not certain, so only TCRdb's listed CDR3 is given. The chain combines TRBV11-2 with TRBJ2-1; TRBD2 is taken as the D call from the table, unchecked against the DNA. The germline V gene has CDR1 SGHAT and CDR2 FQNNGV. Counting both end residues, the CDR3 totals 12 amino acids. This CDR3 reads CASSLDVGRAGI.

This clonotype was seen a few times. The chain has TRBV7-2 and TRBJ2-1; D is unresolved. Trimming removed 4 bases at V and 10 bases at J, with 14 bases between. CDR3 size: 13 residues. The germline CDR1 and CDR2 sequences are SGHTA and FQGNSA. CDR3 nucleotide sequence: TGTGCCAGCAGCTCCCCCCGCAGGCGGGAGCAGTTCTTC. Its translation is CASSSPRRREQFF.

The chain combines TRBV2 with TRBJ2-4; 7 bases map to TRBD2. From germline, CDR1 is SNHLY and CDR2 FYNNEI. This CDR3 has 14 residues. Unmatched junction bases numbered 8, after V lost 1 base and J lost 11 bases. CDR3: CASSEGGLIGFQYF. DNA of the CDR3: TGTGCCAGCAGTGAAGGGGGACTAATCGGTTTTCAGTACTTC.

This clonotype was seen only a few times. V and J are TRBV29-1 and TRBJ2-3, with TRBD2 identical over 9 bases. Germline-derived CDR1 and CDR2 are SQVTM and ANQGSEA. The junction had 4 bases not matched to a gene; V was cut back by 6 bases and J by 0 bases. The CDR3 totals 14 residues. CDR3 coding DNA: TGCAGCGTGGCTACTAGCGGGAGCACAGATACGCAGTATTTT. Encoded protein: CSVATSGSTDTQYF.

This clonotype was recorded a few times. The J gene is TRBJ2-3, the V gene TRBV29-1, with D tentatively TRBD1 (6 bases). The CDR3 length is 18 residues. V gave up 4 bases and J gave up 3 bases, with 26 bases separating them. CDR1 is SQVTM, CDR2 ANQGSEA, per germline. As DNA, the CDR3 is TGCAGCGTTGGAGGGGGTAGGACATTCGGGCCGGAAACAGATACGCAGTATTTT. Amino acid sequence: CSVGGGRTFGPETDTQYF.

The chain joins TRBV11-1 to TRBJ2-7; D ambiguous. Germline V CDR1 and CDR2: SGHAT, FQDESV (reference sequence). This CDR3 comprises 13 residues. V was pared by 1 base and J by 7 bases, with 11 bases between. The CDR3 protein is CASSLVSVQEQYF. The CDR3 DNA follows: TGTGCCAGCAGCTTAGTGTCGGTTCAGGAGCAGTACTTC.

This clonotype appeared a few times. The chain uses TRBV10-3 and TRBJ1-1; TRBD1 matches 7 bases. This CDR3 comprises 13 residues. The germline CDR1 and CDR2 sequences are ENHRY and SYGVKD. V trimming: 11 bases; J trimming: 4 bases; junction bases outside the gene matches: 10. CDR3 DNA sequence: TGTGCCGGGCGAGACAGGGAGGTCACTGAAGCTTTCTTT. Translation gives CAGRDREVTEAFF.

This clonotype was counted ten times or more. The chain uses TRBV5-1 and TRBJ1-3; TRBD1 matches at 7 bases. V was clipped by 4 bases and J by 2 bases; unmatched bases: 3. Germline V gene lookup returns CDR1 SGHRS and CDR2 YFSETQ. This CDR3 region has 14 residues. Written as DNA, the CDR3 is TGCGCCAGCAGCCCAGGACAGGCTGGAAACACCATATATTTT. Encoded protein: CASSPGQAGNTIYF. Complete variable domain (other parts from reference TRBV5-1 and TRBJ1-3): KAGVTQTPRYLIKTRGQQVTLSCSPISGHRSVSWYQQTPGQGLQFLFEYFSETQRNKGNFPGRFSGRQFSNSRSEMNVSTLELGDSALYLCASSPGQAGNTIYFGEGSWLTVV.

This clonotype was detected only a few times. This chain connects TRBV30 to TRBJ2-7, with TRBD2 as a possible D gene (6 bases). Germline V lookup: CDR1 GTSNPN, CDR2 SVGIG (reference sequence). This CDR3 contains 13 residues. The germline V and J ends were trimmed by 2 bases and 3 bases, with 11 bases remaining between them. This CDR3 reads CAWSPLGGYEQYF. CDR3 coding DNA: TGTGCCTGGAGTCCACTGGGAGGCTACGAGCAGTACTTC. Full variable domain (missing parts from reference TRBV30 and TRBJ2-7): SQTIHQWPATLVQPVGSPLSLECTVEGTSNPNLYWYRQAAGRGLQLLFYSVGIGQISSEVPQNLSASRPQDRQFILSSKKLLLSDSGFYLCAWSPLGGYEQYFGPGTRLTVT.